The rows below give T cell receptor beta chains drawn from one sample of a study of glioma-infiltrating T cells after dendritic cell vaccination. TCRdb keeps only in-frame clones here, not all; method: immunoSEQ multiplex PCR. The profile shows 55,000 to 75,000 clones, approximately 80% of them singletons. The sequenced sample was blood, obtained after dendritic cell vaccination. The receptors here all came from a human donor with glioblastoma. The CDR3 runs from the conserved cysteine through the conserved F or W. The order of the fields is V gene, D gene, clone size, J gene, CDR3 DNA, CDR3 protein. A D gene is named only where the DNA matches it firmly. Not every row has a clone size; where given, it reads once, few, many or a size class.

TRBV7-9,TRBD1,NA,TRBJ1-1,TGTGCCAGCAGCACAAGTATCTTCGGGACAGGCGTAATGGTCACTGAAGCTTTCTTT,CASSTSIFGTGVMVTEAFF
TRBV27,TRBD1,NA,TRBJ1-2,TGTGCCAGCAGTTTATTTAACCCATGGACAGGGGGCGAAGGCTACACCTTC,CASSLFNPWTGGEGYTF
TRBV7-2,NA,NA,TRBJ2-7,TGTGCCAGCAGCTTATTCCCTTTTAGATACGAGCAGTACTTC,CASSLFPFRYEQYF
TRBV25-1,NA,NA,TRBJ2-5,TGTGCCAGCAGTGAATATTCAGGGCCGTACCAAGAGACCCAGTACTTC,CASSEYSGPYQETQYF
TRBV5-4,NA,NA,TRBJ2-6,TGTGCCATCCCTCCCAGGGCTATCGCTGGGGCCAACGTCCTGACTTTC,CAIPPRAIAGANVLTF
TRBV5-1,NA,NA,TRBJ2-7,TGCGCCAGCAGACATCCATTGGACAGACCCTACGAGCAGTACTTC,CASRHPLDRPYEQYF
TRBV5-6,TRBD2,NA,TRBJ2-3,TGTGCCAGCAGCTCCTTGATTGCGGGGGGGGCCCCCTCTACAACGCAGTATTTT,CASSSLIAGGAPSTTQYF
TRBV5-1,NA,NA,TRBJ2-3,TGCGCCAGCAAACCTCAGGGAATTACAGATACGCAGTATTTT,CASKPQGITDTQYF
TRBV9,NA,NA,TRBJ1-1,TGTGCCAGCAGCGGGGAGTCTGAAGCTTTCTTT,CASSGESEAFF
TRBV2,TRBD1,NA,TRBJ1-2,TGTGCCAGTAGAAGAGATCCAGTCGCGACAGGGGGCTACACCTTC,CASRRDPVATGGYTF
TRBV23-1,NA,NA,TRBJ1-2,TGCGCCAGCAGTCAACTCCTAAAACTTGACGGAGCCGATGGCTACACCTTC,CASSQLLKLDGADGYTF
TRBV5-1,TRBD2,NA,TRBJ2-3,TGCGCCAGCAGCTTGCCGCTTAGCGGGAGCACAGATACGCAGTATTTT,CASSLPLSGSTDTQYF
TRBV7-2,TRBD2,NA,TRBJ2-7,TGTGCCAGCAGCTCGACTAGCGGGGGGGGCTACGAGCAGTACTTC,CASSSTSGGGYEQYF
TRBV19,NA,NA,TRBJ2-2,TGTGCCAGTAGTACACCCACAGGGTTCGGGGAGCTGTTTTTT,CASSTPTGFGELFF
TRBV13,TRBD2,NA,TRBJ2-7,TGTGCCAGCAGCTTGGGCCCCCCTAGCGGGGGTTACGAGCAGTACTTC,CASSLGPPSGGYEQYF
TRBV9,NA,NA,TRBJ2-3,TGTGCCAGCAGCCCTACCACGGGATGGGCAGATACGCAGTATTTT,CASSPTTGWADTQYF
TRBV2,NA,NA,TRBJ1-4,TGTGCCAGCAGTGAAGGGGAGGGCGAAAAACTGTTTTTT,CASSEGEGEKLFF
TRBV7-6,NA,NA,TRBJ2-3,TGTGCCAGCAGCTTAGGTGAGGACACAGATACGCAGTATTTT,CASSLGEDTDTQYF
TRBV7-9,NA,NA,TRBJ1-6,TGTGCCAGCAGCAGAGACAGGAGTAATTCACCCCTCCACTTT,CASSRDRSNSPLHF
TRBV7-2,NA,NA,TRBJ2-5,TGTGCCAGCAGCTCTCCACCCCGGAGGGAGACCCAGTACTTC,CASSSPPRRETQYF
TRBV2,TRBD1,NA,TRBJ2-5,TGTGCCAGCAATCCTCAGGGGGCATGGGAGACCCAGTACTTC,CASNPQGAWETQYF
TRBV30,NA,NA,TRBJ2-1,TGTGCCGCTGACCCTCAGGGGGAGCAGTTCTTC,CAADPQGEQFF
TRBV27,TRBD1,NA,TRBJ1-2,TGTGCCAGCAGTGAGACAGGGAGGAACTATGGCTACACCTTC,CASSETGRNYGYTF
TRBV4-1,NA,NA,TRBJ1-1,TGCGCCAGCAGCCGACCCGGGACAGAAGCTTTCTTT,CASSRPGTEAFF
TRBV18,TRBD2,NA,TRBJ2-1,TGTGCCAGCTCACCACGGGCTCTAGCGGGGGAGAGCTCCTACAATGAGCAGTTCTTC,CASSPRALAGESSYNEQFF
TRBV4-2,NA,NA,TRBJ2-3,TGTGCCAGCAGCCAAGATGAGAAAGATACGCAGTATTTT,CASSQDEKDTQYF
TRBV5-1,NA,NA,TRBJ2-5,TGCGCCAGCAGCTTGGATCACCGGGAGACCCAGTACTTC,CASSLDHRETQYF
TRBV4-1,TRBD2,NA,TRBJ2-7,TGCGCCAGCAGCCAAGATCAACAGCGGGGGACCACCTACGAGCAGTACTTC,CASSQDQQRGTTYEQYF
TRBV30,NA,few,TRBJ2-5,TGTGCCTGGAGTGTACTGGAGGCAGGCCAAGACTTC,CAWSVLEAGQDF